This T cell receptor beta chain was observed in a study of shared T cell receptors in the human thymus (dated by TCRdb to about 2021). About the study as a whole: The study investigated the way shared, self-reactive T-cell receptor alpha chains are produced in the human thymus.

The V end gives up 4 bases and the J end 2 bases, leaving 3 bases in the junction not matched to a gene. From the cysteine up to the phenylalanine, the CDR3 has a length of 14 residues. The retained sequence is limited to the CDR3, 42 bases, with the frame set at the first base. The germline V gene supplies CDR1 MDHEN and CDR2 SYDVKM. As to this clone: Its antigen remains unidentified. Per-base qualities were not stored, and no clone one base away is much larger.

Libraries were prepared through the immunoSEQ multiplex PCR assay. Sourced from immuneACCESS, this table was stored by TCRdb with only in-frame sequences that have V and J called. A share of the clones is absent; for the studies checked, an unresolved V gene accounts for under half, and the remainder has no known explanation. This sample has 700,000 or so clones in its table, and 80% to 90% of those were observed once. Under 0.012% of the sample is in the top ten clones. Another study also made use of these data, one on human thymus T cells. The second source states: In Finland, the donors were immunologically healthy infants who were having open corrective cardiac surgery for congenital heart defects. The thymus tissue came from surgical resects taken out during corrective cardiac surgery. Both the thymic and the peripheral blood repertoires appeared to show biased V and J gene segment usage. The related research found that thymic TCR repertoires overlapped highly between unrelated individuals. The study characterized TCR alpha and beta repertoires from about 8 infant thymus samples and a few related peripheral blood samples. The infant donors were roughly 7 to 244 days old, and the cohort included six or seven males and a couple of females. Thymocytes were mechanically released from the tissue and were stored as pellets of roughly 10-34 million cells at -70 degrees C. A QIAsymphony instrument was used to extract genomic DNA from frozen cell pellets. TCRB and TCRAD loci were amplified from a standardized quantity of quality-controlled genomic DNA using the immunoSEQ multiplex PCR assay. The amplicons covered the V(D)J region and were long enough to include the CDR3 and to identify the V and J genes. Through the commercial immunoSEQ service, the amplicons were sequenced on an Illumina platform. Primer bias and sequencing errors were corrected as previously described, and TCRAD and TCRB definitions were based on the IMGT database. Analysis of the repertoires was done with immunoSEQ Analyzer 3.0 and VDJTools and included basic statistics, V/J segment usage, diversity estimates, rarefaction and pairwise overlap. To estimate diversity, the Chao1, ChaoE, Efron-Thisted, Shannon and inverse Simpson indices were applied, and diversity was also estimated on datasets down-sampled to the smallest sample. Repertoire overlap used strict matching of CDR3 nucleotide sequence, V gene and J gene, with Jaccard-based multidimensional scaling clustering. On average, roughly 800,000 unique TCRB clonotypes were obtained from thymus samples, compared with about 84,000 from blood samples.

Sample: thymocytes. The chain is assembled from TRBV28 and TRBJ2-3, with 7 middle bases fitting TRBD1. This TCR was recovered from a girl less than two years old with a congenital heart defect. Donor details come from another sample of the same person, matched by shared clones. The DNA sequence is as follows: TGTGCCAGCAGTTCGGACAGGATCACAGATACGCAGTATTTT. This codes for CASSSDRITDTQYF.